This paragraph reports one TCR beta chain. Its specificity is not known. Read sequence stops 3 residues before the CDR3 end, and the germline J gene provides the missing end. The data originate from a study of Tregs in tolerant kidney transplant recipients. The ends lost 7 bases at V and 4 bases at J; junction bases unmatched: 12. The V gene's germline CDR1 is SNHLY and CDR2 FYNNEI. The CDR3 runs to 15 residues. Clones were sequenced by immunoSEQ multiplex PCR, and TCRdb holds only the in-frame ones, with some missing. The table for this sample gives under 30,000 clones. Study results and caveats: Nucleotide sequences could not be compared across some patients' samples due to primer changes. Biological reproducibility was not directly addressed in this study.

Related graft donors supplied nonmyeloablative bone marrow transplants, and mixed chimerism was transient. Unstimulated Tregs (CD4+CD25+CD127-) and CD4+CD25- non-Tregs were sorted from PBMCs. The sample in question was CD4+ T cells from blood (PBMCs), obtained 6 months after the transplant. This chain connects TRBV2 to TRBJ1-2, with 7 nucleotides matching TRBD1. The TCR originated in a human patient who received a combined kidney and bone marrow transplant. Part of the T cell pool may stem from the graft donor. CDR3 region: CASNAATGVGYGYTF. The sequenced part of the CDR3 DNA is TGTGCCAGCAATGCCGCTACAGGGGTCGGCTATGGC.